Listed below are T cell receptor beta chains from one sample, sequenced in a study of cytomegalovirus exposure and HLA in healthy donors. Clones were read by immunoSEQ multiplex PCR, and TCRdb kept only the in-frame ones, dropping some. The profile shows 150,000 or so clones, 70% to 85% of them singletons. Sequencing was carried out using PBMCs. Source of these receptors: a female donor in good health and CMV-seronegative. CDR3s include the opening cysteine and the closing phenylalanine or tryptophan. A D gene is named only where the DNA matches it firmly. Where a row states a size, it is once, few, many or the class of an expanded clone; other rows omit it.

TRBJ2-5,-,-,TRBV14,TGTGCCAGCAGTAGGGACTTCGAGGGGACCCAGTACTTC,CASSRDFEGTQYF
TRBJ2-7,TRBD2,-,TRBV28,TGTGCCAGCACCTTAGGGACTAGCAGAACCTACGAGCAGTACTTC,CASTLGTSRTYEQYF
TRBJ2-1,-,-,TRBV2,TGTGCCAGCAGCGGATCCCACAGGTACAATGAGCAGTTCTTC,CASSGSHRYNEQFF
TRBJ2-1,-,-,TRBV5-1,TGCGCCAGCAGCTTGGACAGCTACAATGAGCAGTTCTTC,CASSLDSYNEQFF
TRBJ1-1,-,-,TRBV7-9,TGTGCCAGCAGCTTTTATACCGGGATGAACACTGAAGCTTTCTTT,CASSFYTGMNTEAFF
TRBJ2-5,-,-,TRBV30,TGTGCCTGGAGTCCTGGGGGGAGGCAGACCCAGTACTTC,CAWSPGGRQTQYF
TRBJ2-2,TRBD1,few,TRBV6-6,TGTGCCAGCAGCCAACAGGGGGCATACGGGGAGCTGTTTTTT,CASSQQGAYGELFF
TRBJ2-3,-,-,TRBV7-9,TGTGCCAGCAGCTTAGATGGGACTCCCAGCACAGATACGCAGTATTTT,CASSLDGTPSTDTQYF
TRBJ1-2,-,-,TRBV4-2,TGTGCCAGCAGCCAAGAAGAAAACAGCTATGGCTACACCTTC,CASSQEENSYGYTF
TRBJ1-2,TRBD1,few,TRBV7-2,TGTGCCAGCAGCTTAGAGGGACAGGGAACCCTCCATCGCTATGGCTACACCTTC,CASSLEGQGTLHRYGYTF
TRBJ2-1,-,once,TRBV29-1,TGCAGCGTTGAAGATCGGTCAGGGTTCTACAATGAGCAGTTCTTC,CSVEDRSGFYNEQFF
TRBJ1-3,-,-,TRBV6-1,TGTGCCAGCAGTAGCCCAGCGAGTCAAGGAAACACCATATATTTT,CASSSPASQGNTIYF
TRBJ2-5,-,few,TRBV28,TGTGCCAGCAGTTTAGAGGGAACCCGAGAGACCCAGTACTTC,CASSLEGTRETQYF
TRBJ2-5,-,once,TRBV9,TGTGCCAGCAGCGTAACTAGTAAAGAGACCCAGTACTTC,CASSVTSKETQYF
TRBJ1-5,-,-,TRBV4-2,TGTGCCAGCAGCCAAGATCAGTATAGCAATCAGCCCCAGCATTTT,CASSQDQYSNQPQHF
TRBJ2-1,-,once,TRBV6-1,TGTGCCAGCAGTGCACTTGGCTCCTACAATGAGCAGTTCTTC,CASSALGSYNEQFF
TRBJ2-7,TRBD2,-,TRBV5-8,TGTGCCAGCAGCTTGGGTGTAGCGGGAGTCTACGAGCAGTACTTC,CASSLGVAGVYEQYF
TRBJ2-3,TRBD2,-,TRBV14,TGTGCCAGCAGAGACAGCCTAGCGGGAACCACAGATACGCAGTATTTT,CASRDSLAGTTDTQYF
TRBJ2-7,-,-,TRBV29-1,TGCAGCGTTGCAACCGGGCGGGCAGCCTACGAGCAGTACTTC,CSVATGRAAYEQYF
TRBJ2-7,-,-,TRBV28,TGTGCCAGCAGTTGGACTGGGATTACATACGAGCAGTACTTC,CASSWTGITYEQYF
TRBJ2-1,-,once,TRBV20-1,TGCAGTGCAACCCCCCGGGATGAGCAGTTCTTC,CSATPRDEQFF
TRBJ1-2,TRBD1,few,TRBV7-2,TGTGCCAGCAGCTTACAGGGGGCGGAGGGCTACACCTTC,CASSLQGAEGYTF
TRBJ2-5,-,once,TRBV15,TGTGCCACCAGCAGGCGGACCTTCGGGAGTGGGGGAGAGACCCAGTACTTC,CATSRRTFGSGGETQYF
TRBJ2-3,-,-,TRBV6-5,TGTGCCAGCAGTTCCGGGACTTACACAGATACGCAGTATTTT,CASSSGTYTDTQYF
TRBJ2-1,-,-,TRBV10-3,TGTGCCATCAGTGATAACAGGGATTCCTACAATGAGCAGTTCTTC,CAISDNRDSYNEQFF
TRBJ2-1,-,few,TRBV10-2,TGCGCCAGCAGTGAGCGGGATCCCTACAATGAGCAGTTCTTC,CASSERDPYNEQFF
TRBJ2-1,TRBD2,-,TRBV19,TGTGCCAGCTGTCAGGCTAGCGGGTATTACAATGAGCAGTTCTTC,CASCQASGYYNEQFF
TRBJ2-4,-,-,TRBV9,TGTGCCAGCAGCGACCGGGGGGCAGCCAAAAACATTCAGTACTTC,CASSDRGAAKNIQYF
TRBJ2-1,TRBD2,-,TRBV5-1,TGCGCCAGCAGCCTGAGACTAGCGGGAAAGATCTACAATGAGCAGTTCTTC,CASSLRLAGKIYNEQFF
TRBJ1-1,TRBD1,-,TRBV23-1,TGCGCCAGCAGTCAATCGGGACAGGAATTCACTGAAGCTTTCTTT,CASSQSGQEFTEAFF
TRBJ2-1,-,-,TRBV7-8,TGTGCCAGCAGCTTACTCGGCGGTTACAATGAGCAGTTCTTC,CASSLLGGYNEQFF
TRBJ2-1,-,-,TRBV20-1,TGCAGTGCTCTCCTGTGGGCACAGCAGTTCTTC,CSALLWAQQFF